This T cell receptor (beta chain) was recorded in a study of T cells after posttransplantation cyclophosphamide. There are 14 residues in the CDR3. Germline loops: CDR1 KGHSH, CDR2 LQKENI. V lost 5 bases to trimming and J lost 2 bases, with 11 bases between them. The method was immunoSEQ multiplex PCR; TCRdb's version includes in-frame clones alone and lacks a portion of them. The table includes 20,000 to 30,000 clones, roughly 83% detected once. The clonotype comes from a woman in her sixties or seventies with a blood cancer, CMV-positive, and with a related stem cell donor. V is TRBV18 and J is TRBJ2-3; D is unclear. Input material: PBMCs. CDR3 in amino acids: CASSAQRNTDTQYF. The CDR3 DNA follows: TGTGCCAGCTCAGCACAGAGAAACACAGATACGCAGTATTTT.